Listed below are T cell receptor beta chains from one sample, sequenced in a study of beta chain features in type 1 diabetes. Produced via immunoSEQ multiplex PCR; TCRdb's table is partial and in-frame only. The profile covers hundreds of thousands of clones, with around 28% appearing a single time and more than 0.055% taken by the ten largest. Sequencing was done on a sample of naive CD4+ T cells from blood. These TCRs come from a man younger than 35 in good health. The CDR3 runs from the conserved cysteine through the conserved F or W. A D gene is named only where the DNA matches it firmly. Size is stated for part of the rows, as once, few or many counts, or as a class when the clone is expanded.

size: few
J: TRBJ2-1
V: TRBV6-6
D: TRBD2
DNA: TGTGCCAGCAGTCAACTTGGGACTAGCGGCTTAAATGAGCAGTTCTTC
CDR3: CASSQLGTSGLNEQFF

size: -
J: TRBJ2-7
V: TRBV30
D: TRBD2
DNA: TGTGCCTGGAGTGTACGGCTAGCGGGAGAGCAGTACTTC
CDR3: CAWSVRLAGEQYF

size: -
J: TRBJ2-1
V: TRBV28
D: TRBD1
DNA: TGTGCCAGCAGCCCTGATACAGGGGGCCCTTACAATGAGCAGTTCTTC
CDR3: CASSPDTGGPYNEQFF

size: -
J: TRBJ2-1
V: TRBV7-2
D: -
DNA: TGTGCCAGCAGCTATGGCTACAATGAGCAGTTCTTC
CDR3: CASSYGYNEQFF

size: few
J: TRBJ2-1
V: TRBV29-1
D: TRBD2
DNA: TGCAGCGTTGAGGGTGGTTCTAGCGGGTACAATGAGCAGTTCTTC
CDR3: CSVEGGSSGYNEQFF

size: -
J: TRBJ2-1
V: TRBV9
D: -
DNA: TGTGCCAGCAGCGTGGCGGGTTCCTACAATGAGCAGTTCTTC
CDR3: CASSVAGSYNEQFF

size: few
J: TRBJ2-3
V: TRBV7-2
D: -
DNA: TGTGCCAGCAGCTTAGGCCCATGGGGTAGAGATACGCAGTATTTT
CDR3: CASSLGPWGRDTQYF

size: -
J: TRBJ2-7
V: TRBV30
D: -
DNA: TGTGCCTGGAGTGGTAGGACGGAACGGGAGCAGTACTTC
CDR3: CAWSGRTEREQYF

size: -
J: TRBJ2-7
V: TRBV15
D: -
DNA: TGTGCCACCAGCAGAGAGGGACCCTACGAGCAGTACTTC
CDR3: CATSREGPYEQYF

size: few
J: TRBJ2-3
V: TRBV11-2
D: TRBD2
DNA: TGTGCCAGCAGCTCCGACGGCGGGAGTAGGACAGATACGCAGTATTTT
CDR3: CASSSDGGSRTDTQYF

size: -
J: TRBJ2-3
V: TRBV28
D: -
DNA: TGTGCCAGCATAGACAGCTCAAGCACAGATACGCAGTATTTT
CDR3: CASIDSSSTDTQYF